This TCR beta chain was sequenced during a study of spatial heterogeneity in lung cancer. Study-wide results and limits: Intratumoral expanded alpha and beta TCR counts were found to track tumor mutation counts.

Each CDR3 protein gets one entry after TCRdb re-called the 5' RACE reads with MiXCR. The table has some 1,800 distinct CDR3 sequences, roughly 8.9% seen once; the top ten hold 9.5% to 10%. This clonotype is labeled medium-sized. Its antigen remains unidentified. As to time point: sample taken at primary tumor resection. Donors were roughly 72 untreated early-stage non-small cell lung cancer patients. Tumor, nontumor lung or frozen PBMC supplied whole RNA, sequenced without sorting. This receptor was obtained from a female donor with early-stage non-small cell lung cancer. Source: lung tumor tissue, taken at surgery.

CDR3 sequence (DNA): TGCGCCAGCAGCCAAGATCAGAGCGTATACGGATCGGAGCAGTACTTC. Translated: CASSQDQSVYGSEQYF. The chain uses TRBV4-3 and TRBJ2-7; no clear D. Trimming stripped 0 bases from V and 7 bases from J, with 19 bases between. This CDR3 has 16 amino acids. Germline V gene lookup returns CDR1 LGHNA and CDR2 YSLEER.